This TCR beta chain is drawn from a study of shared clonotypes between healthy human individuals. Notes on the study in general: Sampling included only blood; tissue repertoires likely differ.

Only CD45RO-negative cells positively selected for CCR7 counted as naive CD8 cells, so terminally differentiated effector memory CD45RA+ cells were excluded. Regarding this clone: Its target is not known.

The protocol was immunoSEQ multiplex PCR, while the TCRdb copy is restricted to in-frame clones and leaves out a portion. The repertoire includes 2 million or so clones, 85% to 95% of them detected once, and 0.9% to 1.4% sits in the top ten. The germline V and J ends were trimmed by 0 bases and 1 base, with 7 bases remaining between them. CDR3 size: 14 residues. CDR1 and CDR2 (germline): SGHRS, YFSETQ. The sample taken for sequencing was naive CD8+ T cells sorted from blood. This clonotype was sampled from a man aged 18 to 35 in good health. V is TRBV5-1 and J is TRBJ1-1, with unresolved D. CDR3 sequence: CASSLVGKNTEAFF. CDR3 coding DNA: TGCGCCAGCAGCTTGGTAGGGAAGAACACTGAAGCTTTCTTT.